These 2 T cell receptor beta chains were all obtained from the same sample, sequenced in a study of T cell responses to AZD1222 COVID-19 vaccine. Using immunoSEQ multiplex PCR, the repertoire was profiled, and TCRdb retains in-frame clones only, with some absent. The sample lists some 120,000 clones; about 90% were seen once. Sample: peripheral blood, taken 28 days after the second AZD1222 dose. The source of these receptors is an adult who received the AZD1222 COVID-19 vaccine.

This rearrangement joins TRBV14 to TRBJ2-3, with 8 positions matching TRBD2. CDR1 SGHDN and CDR2 FVKESK come from the germline V gene. The CDR3 runs 16 residues. V shed 6 bases and J 4 bases; nucleotides not matched to a gene: 12. CDR3 coding DNA: TGTGCCAGCAGTCCTTGGGAGTCGGGGGGGGCAGATACGCAGTATTTT. Translated: CASSPWESGGADTQYF.

This chain links TRBV5-5 with TRBJ2-5, with TRBD2 as a possible D gene (6 bases). CDR3 length: 14 residues. Germline V gene lookup returns CDR1 SGHKS and CDR2 YYEKEE (reference sequence). The germline V and J ends were trimmed by 4 bases and 3 bases, with 13 bases remaining between them. The CDR3 sequence: CASSPDGGKETQYF. The CDR3 region has the DNA TGTGCCAGCAGCCCGGACGGGGGTAAAGAGACCCAGTACTTC.